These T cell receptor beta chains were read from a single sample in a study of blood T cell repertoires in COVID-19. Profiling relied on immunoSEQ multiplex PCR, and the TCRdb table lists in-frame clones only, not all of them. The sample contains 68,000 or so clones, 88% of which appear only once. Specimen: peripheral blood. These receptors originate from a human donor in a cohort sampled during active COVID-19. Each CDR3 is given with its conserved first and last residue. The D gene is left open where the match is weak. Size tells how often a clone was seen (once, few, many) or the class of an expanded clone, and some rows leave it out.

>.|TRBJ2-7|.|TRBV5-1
TGCGCCAGCAGCTTGGATATCCCCGCGGCAGGGGCATACGAGCAGTACTTC
CASSLDIPAAGAYEQYF
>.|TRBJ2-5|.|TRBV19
TGTGCCAGTAGCCATTGGAACAGCCAAGAGACCCAGTACTTC
CASSHWNSQETQYF
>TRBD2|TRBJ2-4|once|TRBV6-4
TGTGCCAGCAGTGATACTCTAGCGGGGGGGGCGAACATTCAGTACTTC
CASSDTLAGGANIQYF
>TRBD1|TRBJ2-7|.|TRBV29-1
TGCAGCGTTGAAGGGCCGCCGGGACAGGGGTCTGATAGCTCCTACGAGCAGTACTTC
CSVEGPPGQGSDSSYEQYF
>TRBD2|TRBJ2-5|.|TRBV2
TGTGCCAGCAGCGGCGGACTAGCGGGCGGTAGCCAGTACTTC
CASSGGLAGGSQYF
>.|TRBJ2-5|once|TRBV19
TGTGCCAGTACCACCAGGGGGGCAGAGACCCAGTACTTC
CASTTRGAETQYF
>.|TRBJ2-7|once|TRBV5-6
TGTGCCAGCAGCTTGGTACAGGACGAGCAGTACTTC
CASSLVQDEQYF
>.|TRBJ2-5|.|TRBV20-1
TGCAGCCCCCAGGCCAGAGAGACCCAGTACTTC
CSPQARETQYF
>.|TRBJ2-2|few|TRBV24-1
TGTGCCACCAGTGATTTTCAGGGTTTACACACCGGGGAGCTGTTTTTT
CATSDFQGLHTGELFF
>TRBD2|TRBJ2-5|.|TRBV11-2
TGTGCCAGCAGCAGGACTAGCGGGATTGAGACCCAGTACTTC
CASSRTSGIETQYF
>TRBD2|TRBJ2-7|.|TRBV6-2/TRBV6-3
TGTGCCAGCAGTCCGCTAAACGGGAGGTACGACGAGCAGTACTTC
CASSPLNGRYDEQYF
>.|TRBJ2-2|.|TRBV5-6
TGTGCCAGCAGCTCCGTGGGGCCGAACACCGGGGAGCTGTTTTTT
CASSSVGPNTGELFF
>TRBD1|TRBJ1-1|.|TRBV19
TGTGCCAGTAGTAGACAGGGGCGGAACACTGAAGCTTTCTTT
CASSRQGRNTEAFF
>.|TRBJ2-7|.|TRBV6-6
TGTGCCAGCAGTTACTCGGAGGGGGCTTACGAGCAGTACTTC
CASSYSEGAYEQYF
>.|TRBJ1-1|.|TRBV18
TGTGCCAGCTCACCACCGGGAGCGGACACTGAAGCTTTCTTT
CASSPPGADTEAFF
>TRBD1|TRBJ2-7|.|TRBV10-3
TGTGCCATCAGCAGGGGGCTCAACGAGCAGTACTTC
CAISRGLNEQYF
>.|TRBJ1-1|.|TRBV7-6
TGTGCCAGCAGCCATCCCTTTCGGGGTCGGGAGGGGAAGAACACTGAAGCTTTCTTT
CASSHPFRGREGKNTEAFF
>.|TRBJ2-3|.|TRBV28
TGTGCCAGCAGTTTATATCTAGGGGTAGGAGATACGCAGTATTTT
CASSLYLGVGDTQYF
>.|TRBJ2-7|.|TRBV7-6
TGTGCCAGCAGCTTACAGGGCTACGAGCAGTACTTC
CASSLQGYEQYF
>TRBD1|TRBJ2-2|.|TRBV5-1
TGCGCCAGCAGCTCGATCAGGGGGCCCACCGGGGAGCTGTTTTTT
CASSSIRGPTGELFF
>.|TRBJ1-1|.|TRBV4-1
TGCGCCAGCAGCCCAAAGGTAGCTATGAACACTGAAGCTTTCTTT
CASSPKVAMNTEAFF
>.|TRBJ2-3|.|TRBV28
TGTGCCAGCAGTTTGGTTCTTGAGATAGCTCGTGGATTCGGGGATACGCAGTATTTT
CASSLVLEIARGFGDTQYF
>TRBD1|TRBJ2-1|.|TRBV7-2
TGTGCCAGCAGCTTAGTGGGCAGGGGGTTGTTCTTC
CASSLVGRGLFF
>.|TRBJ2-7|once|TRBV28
TGTGCCAGCAGTGGCCCGGGTTACGAGCAGTACTTC
CASSGPGYEQYF
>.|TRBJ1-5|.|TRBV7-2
TGTGCCAGCAGCCAGAACCTTGGCAATCAGCCCCAGCATTTT
CASSQNLGNQPQHF